The next 9 T cell receptor beta chains were all read from a single sample in a study of T cell responses to AZD1222 COVID-19 vaccine (dated by TCRdb to the early 2020s). This sample's time point label indicates: about 28 days (+/-7) after the second vaccine dose. The receptor library was made with the immunoSEQ multiplex PCR assay. TCRdb obtained this table from immuneACCESS and retained in-frame rearrangements with V and J assigned. These tables miss some clones; where compared with another copy, unresolved V genes account for less than half of the shortfall, and the remainder is unexplained. The sample yields 150,000 to 200,000 clones; approximately 91% were counted once. In total, the top ten clones hold roughly 1.2% of the sample. This specimen consisted of peripheral blood, obtained 28 days after the second AZD1222 dose. These receptors were taken from an adult who received the AZD1222 COVID-19 vaccine.

The V and J genes are TRBV7-9 and TRBJ1-1; tentatively, D is TRBD1 (6 bases). The CDR3 sequence is 14 residues long. CDR1 SEHNR and CDR2 FQNEAQ come from the germline V gene (reference sequence). V shed 5 bases and J shed 5 bases, with 15 bases lying between them. This CDR3 reads CASSPQQGGTEAFF. DNA for the CDR3: TGTGCCAGCAGCCCGCAACAGGGTGGGACTGAAGCTTTCTTT.

This chain joins TRBV19 and TRBJ2-4, with 14 bases matching TRBD2. After removal of 6 bases from V and 9 bases from J, the junction contained 19 bases not matched to a gene. The V gene's germline CDR1 is LNHDA and CDR2 SQIVND (reference sequence). The CDR3 is made up of 19 amino acids. CDR3 in DNA: TGTGCCAGTAGCTCCACCCGACTAGCGGGAGGGCCCCCCGCAGGCATTCAGTACTTC. This codes for CASSSTRLAGGPPAGIQYF. Supplemented by reference TRBV19 and TRBJ2-4, the full variable domain reads DGGITQSPKYLFRKEGQNVTLSCEQNLNHDAMYWYRQDPGQGLRLIYYSQIVNDFQKGDIAEGYSVSREKKESFPLTVTSAQKNPTAFYLCASSSTRLAGGPPAGIQYFGAGTRLSVL.

CDR3 DNA sequence: TGCGCCAGCAGCTTGGTATCCCGTGGGGGGGCTGGGGCCAACGTCCTGACTTTC. Amino acid sequence: CASSLVSRGGAGANVLTF. The chain is built from TRBV5-1 and TRBJ2-6; TRBD2 matches at 7 bases. V trimming: 0 bases; J trimming: 2 bases; junction bases outside the gene matches: 8. The CDR3 is made up of 18 amino acids. The V gene's germline CDR1 is SGHRS and CDR2 YFSETQ.

V and J are TRBV28 and TRBJ2-1, with TRBD2 identical over 7 bases. CDR3 length equals 15 residues. Germline V gene data show CDR1 as MDHEN and CDR2 as SYDVKM. With V trimmed by 2 bases and J by 2 bases, 3 bases remained unmatched. The CDR3 protein is CASSLLAATYNEQFF. Here the CDR3 DNA reads TGTGCCAGCAGTTTACTAGCGGCCACCTACAATGAGCAGTTCTTC.

This sequence joins TRBV27 and TRBJ1-5; a possible D gene is TRBD1 (6 bases). This CDR3 has 16 residues. The V end lost 5 bases, the J end lost 4 bases, and 18 bases lay between the germline ends. Germline CDR1 MNHEY, CDR2 SMNVEV (reference sequence). CDR3 amino acids: CASSIGAGEGNQPQHF. The CDR3 DNA is TGTGCCAGCAGTATAGGGGCAGGGGAAGGGAATCAGCCCCAGCATTTT.

The chain combines TRBV4-2 with TRBJ2-1, with D maybe TRBD1 (6 bases). Trimming pared 5 bases from V and 6 bases from J, leaving 17 bases between. From germline, CDR1 is LGHNA and CDR2 YNFKEQ. This CDR3 comprises 15 residues. CDR3 in DNA: TGTGCCAGCAGCTTGTTGGGGGCAGGGCCCAATGAGCAGTTCTTC. Protein product: CASSLLGAGPNEQFF.

The chain carries TRBV5-1 and TRBJ2-5, with D perhaps TRBD2 (5 bases). From germline, CDR1 is SGHRS and CDR2 YFSETQ. The CDR3 length is 13 residues. V lost 2 bases to trimming and J lost 6 bases, with 11 bases between them. CDR3 sequence (DNA): TGCGCCAGCAGCTTATCTAGCAGCCAGACCCAGTACTTC. It yields the protein CASSLSSSQTQYF.

The rearrangement uses TRBV4-3 and TRBJ2-1; TRBD2 matches at 11 bases. Losses at the gene ends were 1 base for V and 9 bases for J; bases not matched to a gene: 5. CDR1 LGHNA and CDR2 YSLEER come from the germline V gene. CDR3 size: 15 residues. Here the CDR3 DNA reads TGCGCCAGCAGCCAAGGCCCAACTAGCGGGGGTGAGCAGTTCTTC. It specifies CASSQGPTSGGEQFF.

This clone was observed once. The germline gene is not matched at one end of the junction; a read error may be the cause. V and J are TRBV11-2 and TRBJ1-5, with 7 nucleotides matching TRBD1. The germline V gene encodes CDR1 SGHAT and CDR2 FQNNGV. The CDR3 is 15 amino acids. CDR3 loop: CASSLEGAVGQPQHF. CDR3 DNA: TGTGCCAGCAGCCTAGAGGGGGCAGTCGGTCAGCCCCAGCATTTT.